This entry describes one T cell receptor beta chain. The antigen remains unidentified. TCRdb's copy holds only in-frame clones and misses some; the assay was immunoSEQ multiplex PCR. The sample contains about 160,000 clones, 95% to 96% of which appear only once. These data are taken from a study of cytomegalovirus exposure and HLA in healthy donors. In the study overall: The roughly 110 validation repertoires used the same platform as the roughly 670 first-cohort repertoires, a later analysis reported. General observations from the study: The study recorded 164 TCR beta chains that were cytomegalovirus-associated. There were some public TCRs occurring in many donors, but most TCR sequences were rare.

Germline V CDR1 and CDR2: SGHTA, FQGTGA. This CDR3 is built from 17 residues. Trimming stripped 2 bases from V and 5 bases from J, with 19 bases between. V gene TRBV7-3 combines with J gene TRBJ1-5; no definite D call. The sequencing input was PBMCs. The receptor was isolated from a woman under 30 in good health and CMV-seronegative. The CDR3 loop is CASSLEQWQDPDQPQHF. CDR3 sequence (DNA): TGTGCCAGCAGCTTAGAGCAATGGCAGGATCCGGATCAGCCCCAGCATTTT.